A selection of T cell receptor beta chains follows, all from one sample in a study of T-cell memory formation after mild COVID-19. TCRdb independently ran MiXCR on the 5' RACE reads; one entry per CDR3 protein. Of roughly 610,000 distinct CDR3 sequences listed, 15% to 20% are singletons. The sequencing sample was made of PBMCs or a T cell subset sorted from them (not recorded which). The receptors stem from an adult woman who had mild COVID-19 (a few samples of this study predate the infection). Cell type and time point are not known. The conserved cysteine and the conserved F or W are not part of the CDR3 here. A D gene is named only where the DNA matches it firmly.

CDR3aa,j_gene,d_gene,v_gene
ATTRDRGSYEQY,TRBJ2-7,TRBD1,TRBV2
ASSNRQGAGTEAF,TRBJ1-1,TRBD1,TRBV18
SVVRGYTEAF,TRBJ1-1,TRBD1,TRBV29-1
ASSSRAGVSSYNEQF,TRBJ2-1,NA,TRBV6-5
ASSLTLQNSQRTQY,TRBJ2-5,NA,TRBV5-5
ATSDTGTQPQH,TRBJ1-5,NA,TRBV24-1
ASREGGAAYEQY,TRBJ2-7,NA,TRBV2
ASRSGTGREKLF,TRBJ1-4,TRBD1,TRBV5-1
ASSIQGWSTYGYT,TRBJ1-2,NA,TRBV14
ASSLYRTGHVGETQY,TRBJ2-5,NA,TRBV5-1
AWSAQWDEQF,TRBJ2-1,NA,TRBV30
ASSSRLAGKLTDTQY,TRBJ2-3,TRBD2,TRBV12-3/TRBV12-4
SAPRGHHEQF,TRBJ2-1,NA,TRBV20-1
ATSRGLGISVDTQY,TRBJ2-3,NA,TRBV15
ASSLGGRSPGELF,TRBJ2-2,NA,TRBV5-4
ASSFNRSPYNEQF,TRBJ2-1,NA,TRBV5-1
SATGDDYGYT,TRBJ1-2,NA,TRBV20-1
ASRWTGPNTEAF,TRBJ1-1,TRBD1,TRBV6-2/TRBV6-3
AISGSGPTGLETQY,TRBJ2-5,NA,TRBV10-3
SAIEFGTGGVEQY,TRBJ2-7,TRBD1,TRBV29-1
ASSLGFSSYNEQF,TRBJ2-1,NA,TRBV7-2
ASSARPSGDTYEQY,TRBJ2-7,TRBD2,TRBV7-6
ASRGGEGIHEQY,TRBJ2-7,TRBD2,TRBV6-2/TRBV6-3
ASSQDTWDRAGDTQY,TRBJ2-3,TRBD1,TRBV4-1
SARDTLYQPQH,TRBJ1-5,NA,TRBV20-1
ASSLVPGGPKETQY,TRBJ2-5,NA,TRBV7-8
ASSYWGAHEQY,TRBJ2-7,NA,TRBV6-6
ASSEGGRASGELF,TRBJ2-2,TRBD2,TRBV9
ASKPTSGAFTDTQY,TRBJ2-3,TRBD2,TRBV5-1
SARGPRDTYEQY,TRBJ2-7,TRBD1,TRBV20-1
SLTFNAGTEAF,TRBJ1-1,NA,TRBV29-1
ASSPESHTQY,TRBJ2-3,NA,TRBV4-3
ASSPTGNTEAF,TRBJ1-1,NA,TRBV18
ASRHGWDTEAF,TRBJ1-1,NA,TRBV19
ASSYSGHKAGELF,TRBJ2-2,NA,TRBV6-5
ASGHRDRVAEQY,TRBJ2-7,TRBD1,TRBV5-1
ASSESGSFTDTQY,TRBJ2-3,TRBD2,TRBV9
ASSLTGGRAEQY,TRBJ2-7,TRBD2,TRBV12-3/TRBV12-4